The 24 T cell receptor beta chains presented below share a single source sample, sequenced in a study of blood T cell repertoires in COVID-19. The table came from immunoSEQ multiplex PCR; TCRdb's copy has only in-frame clones and leaves some out. The sample has roughly 200,000 clones, around 84% seen once. Material for sequencing was PBMCs or T cells enriched from blood (not recorded which). The receptor set was obtained from a woman aged 25 to 39 who had been exposed to COVID-19.

Only one count was recorded for this clone. The chain is built from TRBV14 and TRBJ2-6; no firm D call. There are 13 residues in the CDR3. The germline V and J ends were trimmed by 4 bases and 1 base, with 2 bases remaining between them. The germline V gene encodes CDR1 SGHDN and CDR2 FVKESK. The CDR3, as DNA: TGTGCCAGCAGCCCTTCTGGGGCCAACGTCCTGACTTTC. This codes for CASSPSGANVLTF.

This clone came up a few times. The rearrangement joins TRBV20-1 to TRBJ1-1; D ambiguous. The CDR3 covers 13 residues. Germline V lookup: CDR1 DFQATT, CDR2 SNEGSKA (reference sequence). V shed 3 bases and J shed 3 bases, with 11 bases lying between them. The CDR3 protein is CSASPGMDTEAFF. In DNA, the CDR3 is TGCAGTGCTAGTCCGGGGATGGACACTGAAGCTTTCTTT.

The chain has TRBV19 and TRBJ1-3; possibly TRBD1 for D (6 bases). This CDR3 spans 15 amino acids. V was pared by 6 bases and J by 2 bases, with 14 bases between. CDR1 and CDR2 from the germline V gene are LNHDA and SQIVND (reference sequence). As DNA, the CDR3 is TGTGCCAGTAGCCCCTCTGGGGGCCCTGGAAACACCATATATTTT. Its translation: CASSPSGGPGNTIYF.

This clone was seen more than once but under ten times. The V call is TRBV9, the J call TRBJ1-2; no reliable D call. CDR3 length equals 12 residues. V was cut by 4 bases and J by 7 bases, with 11 bases left in between. CDR1 is SGDLS, CDR2 YYNGEE, per germline. The CDR3 nucleotides read TGTGCCAGCAGCCCGACACCCGGTGGCTACACCTTC. Translated, it gives CASSPTPGGYTF.

The chain joins TRBV11-2 to TRBJ1-4; the D gene is possibly TRBD1 (6 bases). Deletions cut 8 bases from V and 7 bases from J, with 17 bases between. Germline CDR1 reads SGHAT; CDR2 reads FQNNGV. The CDR3 length is 14 residues. The CDR3, as DNA: TGTGCCAGCTTAGGCAGGGGTTCGGGTGAAAAACTGTTTTTT. Translated, it gives CASLGRGSGEKLFF.

This chain joins TRBV5-5 and TRBJ1-3; possibly TRBD1 for D (6 bases). The CDR3 consists of 15 residues. V was clipped by 4 bases and J by 0 bases, with 11 bases between them. Germline CDR1 and CDR2: SGHKS and YYEKEE (reference sequence). This CDR3 reads CASSDDRFSGNTIYF. The CDR3 bases are TGTGCCAGCAGCGATGACAGGTTCTCTGGAAACACCATATATTTT.

The V gene is TRBV2, the J gene TRBJ1-4; 9 bases align to TRBD1. The CDR3 sequence is 15 residues long. Germline V CDR1 and CDR2: SNHLY, FYNNEI. V shed 1 base and J 8 bases; nucleotides not matched to a gene: 5. The CDR3 DNA sequence: TGTGCCAGCAGTGAAGGGACAGGGGATTCCGAAAAACTGTTTTTT. Its protein product is CASSEGTGDSEKLFF.

Notes on this clone: The same CDR3 can be traced to other DNA sequences in this sample. The gene calls are TRBV19 and TRBJ1-5; TRBD1 agrees at 9 bases. Trimming cost V 9 bases and J 4 bases; bases outside gene matches: 4. Germline CDR1 reads LNHDA; CDR2 reads SQIVND (reference sequence). The CDR3 covers 13 residues. The DNA of the CDR3 is TGTGCCAGCTCGGGGACAGGGAATCAGCCCCAGCATTTT. Its translation is CASSGTGNQPQHF.

The chain is built from TRBV7-2 and TRBJ2-3; D uncertain. CDR1 is SGHTA and CDR2 is FQGNSA in the germline V gene. The length of the CDR3 is 14 residues. With 2 bases removed from V and 4 bases from J, the gap between germline ends came to 10 bases. CDR3 DNA: TGTGCCAGCAGCTTAATTATGTCGGCAGATACGCAGTATTTT. This gives the protein CASSLIMSADTQYF.

The chain joins TRBV5-1 to TRBJ2-1; weak D call: TRBD2 (5 bases). Germline CDR1 SGHRS, CDR2 YFSETQ. This CDR3 is 16 amino acids long. The V end was cut by 0 bases, the J end by 0 bases, with 10 bases between. The CDR3 DNA reads as TGCGCCAGCAGCTTGGTGAGGGCCCCCTCCTACAATGAGCAGTTCTTC. Translating gives CASSLVRAPSYNEQFF.

The chain has TRBV7-6 and TRBJ2-7, with D possibly TRBD2 on 6 matching bases. This CDR3 spans 16 amino acids. Germline lookup yields CDR1 SGHVS and CDR2 FNYEAQ. Trimming took off 5 bases at V and 5 bases at J, with 22 bases between the two ends. As DNA, the CDR3 is TGTGCCAGCAGCCCGGACCCTAGCGACCTAACTCACGAGCAGTACTTC. As protein: CASSPDPSDLTHEQYF.

This chain uses TRBV12-3 or TRBV12-4 with TRBJ1-2; D gene uncertain. The CDR3 contains 11 residues. V dropped 3 bases and J dropped 8 bases, with 7 bases sitting between them. CDR3 sequence (DNA): TGTGCCAGCAGTTTTAGCGGGGGCTACACCTTC. It encodes CASSFSGGYTF.

There are many counts of this clone. The rearrangement links TRBV7-6 to TRBJ2-7, with TRBD1 as a possible D gene (6 bases). This CDR3 is 13 amino acids long. V lost 0 bases, J lost 6 bases, and 9 bases lay in between. CDR1 and CDR2 (germline): SGHVS, FNYEAQ. CDR3 residues: CASSLAPGAEQYF. The CDR3 coding sequence is TGTGCCAGCAGCTTAGCCCCAGGGGCCGAGCAGTACTTC.

This chain connects TRBV5-1 to TRBJ1-1, with D possibly matching TRBD1 (6 bases). V was cut by 5 bases and J by 6 bases, with 17 bases left in between. The V gene's germline CDR1 is SGHRS and CDR2 YFSETQ. The CDR3 consists of 14 residues. CDR3 in amino acids: CASSRTVGVSEAFF. Written as DNA, the CDR3 is TGCGCCAGCAGTCGGACAGTGGGTGTCTCTGAAGCTTTCTTT.

This chain uses TRBV29-1 with TRBJ1-1; TRBD1 agrees at 9 bases. The V gene end was trimmed by 0 bases and the J gene end by 3 bases; junction bases not matched to a gene: 14. Germline V gene sequence: CDR1 SQVTM, CDR2 ANQGSEA. The length of the CDR3 is 18 residues. This CDR3 reads CSVEDRSTGGLEYTEAFF. The CDR3 coding sequence is TGCAGCGTTGAAGATCGGTCGACAGGGGGTCTGGAGTACACTGAAGCTTTCTTT. The full variable domain, its missing parts supplied by reference TRBV29-1 and TRBJ1-1, is SAVISQKPSRDICQRGTSLTIQCQVDSQVTMMFWYRQQPGQSLTLIATANQGSEATYESGFVIDKFPISRPNLTFSTLTVSNMSPEDSSIYLCSVEDRSTGGLEYTEAFFGQGTRLTVV.

This rearrangement joins TRBV3-1 (or the pseudogene TRBV3-2) to TRBJ1-3, with no clear D. The germline CDR1 and CDR2 sequences are LGHDT and YNNKEL (reference sequence). The V and J ends lost 4 bases and 7 bases respectively, with 14 bases between them. The CDR3 has 14 residues. CDR3: CASSLDWVRNTIYF. The CDR3 DNA follows: TGTGCCAGCAGCCTAGATTGGGTGCGGAACACCATATATTTT.

This chain joins TRBV15 and TRBJ2-7; no definite D call. CDR1 LNHNV and CDR2 YYDKDF come from the germline V gene (reference sequence). Trimming took 0 bases from V and 4 from J, leaving 4 bases between them. The CDR3 has 12 amino acids. The CDR3 region has the DNA TGTGCCACCAGCAGAGACAGATACGAGCAGTACTTC. Translated, it gives CATSRDRYEQYF.

The rearrangement uses TRBV6-5 and TRBJ1-6; tentative D call: TRBD1 (5 bases). Germline V gene lookup returns CDR1 MNHEY and CDR2 SVGAGI. This CDR3 region has 16 residues. Between the trimmed V and J ends, which lost 2 bases and 5 bases, there was a span of 13 bases. The chain's CDR3 is CASSYVPGQNNSPLHF. The CDR3 DNA follows: TGTGCCAGCAGTTACGTTCCAGGGCAGAATAATTCACCCCTCCACTTT.

The chain links TRBV12-5 to TRBJ2-7; 9 bases fit TRBD1. The ends lost 2 bases at V and 5 bases at J; junction bases unmatched: 7. The germline V gene encodes CDR1 LGHNT and CDR2 FRNRAP. This CDR3 contains 15 residues. The DNA for the CDR3 is TGTGCTAGTGGTTTGAGGGACAGGGTTTACCACGAGCAGTACTTC. Translating gives CASGLRDRVYHEQYF.

CDR3 bases: TGTGCCACCAGCAGAGGAAACCAGGGGGCCACTGAAGCTTTCTTT. Translating it yields CATSRGNQGATEAFF. The rearrangement uses TRBV15 and TRBJ1-1, with 8 bases aligning to TRBD1. Per germline, CDR1 LNHNV and CDR2 YYDKDF (reference sequence). V lost 1 base to trimming and J lost 4 bases; unmatched junction nucleotides: 5. There are 15 residues in the CDR3.

This chain uses TRBV3-1 (or the pseudogene TRBV3-2) with TRBJ1-1, with D tentatively TRBD1 (5 bases). Germline loops: CDR1 LGHDT, CDR2 YNNKEL (reference sequence). V shed 5 bases and J shed 0 bases, with 10 bases lying between them. The CDR3 has 14 residues. The CDR3 loop is CASSSGFMNTEAFF. The CDR3 DNA reads TGTGCCAGCAGCTCAGGGTTCATGAACACTGAAGCTTTCTTT.

The chain employs TRBV21-1 and TRBJ1-1; the table's D call, TRBD1, has no DNA check behind it. TRBV21-1 is classified as a pseudogene. The CDR3 length is 15 residues. The CDR3 is CASSQRQPMNTEAFF. The CDR3 DNA reads as TGTGCCAGCAGCCAAAGACAGCCGATGAACACTGAAGCTTTCTTT.

This clone came up a few times. The V call is TRBV12-3 or TRBV12-4, the J call TRBJ1-1; D is uncertain. V was cut by 3 bases and J by 1 base, with 6 bases left in between. This CDR3 has 13 residues. DNA for the CDR3: TGTGCCAGCAGTTTGGTAGAGAACACTGAAGCTTTCTTT. Protein sequence: CASSLVENTEAFF.

CDR3: CASSPPEGRTEAFF. The CDR3 coding sequence is TGTGCCAGCAGCCCCCCGGAGGGACGGACTGAAGCTTTCTTT. This chain uses TRBV7-9 with TRBJ1-1; the D gene is possibly TRBD1 (5 bases). Per the germline V gene, CDR1 is SEHNR and CDR2 is FQNEAQ (reference sequence). Trimming left V 5 bases short and J 5 bases short, with 15 bases between. The CDR3 length is 14 residues.